This T cell receptor beta chain was recovered during a study of vaccination and CD4 T cells after COVID-19. Study overall: The stimulus for the cells was overlapping spike peptides derived from SARS-CoV-2, HCoV-NL63, HCoV-OC43 and HCoV-229E.

This CDR3 has 16 residues. Germline V CDR1 and CDR2: MNHNS, SASEGT. Trimming cost V 8 bases and J 1 base, with 20 bases left between them. This clonotype came up a few times. Its antigen is not identified. Treatment defined: 10-day PBMC culture with coronavirus spike peptide pools or control peptides (ViraFEST assay). CD4+ T cells that came from the unexposed donor were collected before the COVID-19 pandemic (2011-2018). The Oncomine TCR Beta short-read assay sequenced DNA from cultured CD4+ T cells. The template was genomic DNA from cultured CD4+ T cells. MiXCR, applied by TCRdb to the PCR reads, yields one record per CDR3 protein. This table holds thousands of distinct CDR3 sequences, 30% to 40% found once. General observations from the study: In convalescent patients, a median around 89% of reactive clones appeared only post-vaccination.

The chain employs TRBV6-1 and TRBJ1-1, with a weak D call TRBD1 (5 bases). Sequencing input: CD4+ T cells from blood, cultured in vitro. The receptor comes from a human donor in good health. CDR3 protein: CASSEGRDGRNTEAFF. DNA for the CDR3: TGTGCCAGCTCAGAGGGGAGGGACGGGCGGAACACTGAAGCTTTCTTT.